The 17 T cell receptor beta chains in this list originate from one sample, sequenced in a study of T cell responses to AZD1222 COVID-19 vaccine. Profiling relied on immunoSEQ multiplex PCR, and the TCRdb table lists in-frame clones only, not all of them. In the table there are about 87,000 clones, around 89% of which are singletons. This sample comprised peripheral blood, obtained on day 0 of AZD1222 vaccination. These receptors were taken from an adult in good health.

The chain links TRBV7-9 to TRBJ1-2, with D tentatively TRBD1 (5 bases). The CDR3 is made up of 16 amino acids. The V gene lost 4 bases and the J gene lost 0 bases, with 15 bases spanning the gap. Germline CDR1 and CDR2: SEHNR and FQNEAQ (reference sequence). CDR3 sequence: CASSSRTGGTNYGYTF. The CDR3 nucleotides are TGTGCCAGCAGCTCCCGGACTGGGGGGACTAACTATGGCTACACCTTC.

The gene calls are TRBV5-1 and TRBJ2-1; 7 positions match TRBD1. After removal of 2 bases from V and 14 bases from J, the junction contained 4 bases not matched to a gene. CDR3 length: 11 amino acids. Germline V gene data show CDR1 as SGHRS and CDR2 as YFSETQ. CDR3 sequence (DNA): TGCGCCAGCAGCTTAGGGGGCTTTGAGTTCTTC. Translated: CASSLGGFEFF.

The rearrangement links TRBV18 to TRBJ2-3; D is perhaps TRBD2 (5 bases). This CDR3 contains 14 residues. Germline CDR1 is KGHSH and CDR2 is LQKENI. With 6 bases removed from V and 5 bases from J, the gap between germline ends came to 15 bases. CDR3 sequence (DNA): TGTGCCAGCTCGCAAATCCGGGGAAGAGATACGCAGTATTTT. It yields the protein CASSQIRGRDTQYF.

The V call is TRBV6-4, the J call TRBJ2-6; D uncertain. Deletions cut 3 bases from V and 2 bases from J, with 8 bases between. Germline lookup yields CDR1 MRHNA and CDR2 SNTAGT. This CDR3 comprises 15 residues. CDR3 in DNA: TGTGCCAGCAGTGAAGGGCAGGCTGGGGCCAACGTCCTGACTTTC. Translation: CASSEGQAGANVLTF.

The genes are TRBV5-8 and TRBJ1-3, with no clear D. V dropped 1 base and J dropped 0 bases, with 14 bases sitting between them. The CDR3 sequence is 17 residues long. Germline CDR1 reads SGHTS; CDR2 reads YDEGEE. This CDR3 reads CASSLQADSGSGNTIYF. CDR3 DNA sequence: TGTGCCAGCAGCTTGCAGGCCGACTCAGGCTCTGGAAACACCATATATTTT.

The chain is built from TRBV3-1 (or the pseudogene TRBV3-2) and TRBJ1-4; perhaps TRBD1 as D (5 bases). The germline V gene encodes CDR1 LGHDT and CDR2 YNNKEL (reference sequence). The CDR3 is made up of 15 amino acids. V dropped 6 bases and J dropped 7 bases, with 18 bases sitting between them. In DNA form, the CDR3 reads TGTGCCAGCAGTCAATCCGGGACCGGGGGTGAAAAACTGTTTTTT. Translation gives CASSQSGTGGEKLFF.

CDR3 nucleotide sequence: TGTGCCAGCAGTCCCAGGGACAATTATCAGCCCCAGCATTTT. This translates into CASSPRDNYQPQHF. V and J are TRBV27 and TRBJ1-5, with a possible D match to TRBD1 (6 bases). The CDR3 sequence is 14 residues long. The germline gives CDR1 MNHEY, CDR2 SMNVEV (reference sequence). V was clipped by 5 bases and J by 5 bases, with 13 bases between them.

The chain combines TRBV21-1 with TRBJ2-7; TRBD1, as called in the table, went unchecked against the DNA. TRBV21-1 represents a pseudogene. The CDR3 is made up of 12 amino acids. CDR3 bases: TGTGCCAGCCAGGGTGTTAGCAGCGAGCAGTACTTC. Its protein is CASQGVSSEQYF.

The chain carries TRBV27 and TRBJ1-5; the D is unclear. This CDR3 contains 16 residues. The V gene's germline CDR1 is MNHEY and CDR2 SMNVEV (reference sequence). The V gene lost 5 bases and the J gene lost 6 bases, with 20 bases spanning the gap. The CDR3 nucleotides read TGTGCCAGCAGTCTATTTGCTGGACCCGGCGGTCAGCCCCAGCATTTT. Protein sequence: CASSLFAGPGGQPQHF.

The rearrangement joins TRBV21-1 to TRBJ1-1; the table's D gene call, TRBD1, was not cross checked with the DNA. TRBV21-1 is recorded as a pseudogene. The CDR3 contains 17 residues. CDR3 sequence (DNA): TGTGCCAGCAGCCGGAGGACTAAACAGGGGCAGCGCACTGAAGCTTTCTTT. Its translation is CASSRRTKQGQRTEAFF.

The rearrangement links TRBV7-2 to TRBJ2-1, with 10 bases lining up with TRBD1. The V gene end was trimmed by 5 bases and the J gene end by 5 bases; junction bases not matched to a gene: 9. Germline lookup yields CDR1 SGHTA and CDR2 FQGNSA. CDR3 length: 16 residues. CDR3 sequence reads: CASSLQGGQGNNEQFF. CDR3 nucleotide sequence: TGTGCCAGCAGCCTCCAAGGGGGACAGGGGAACAATGAGCAGTTCTTC.

The J gene is TRBJ2-3, the V gene TRBV12-3 or TRBV12-4; the D is unclear. With 6 bases removed from V and 4 bases from J, the gap between germline ends came to 8 bases. The CDR3 is 12 amino acids. For the CDR3, the DNA is TGTGCCAGCAGACTAACTGCAGATACGCAGTATTTT. Its protein product is CASRLTADTQYF.

The chain carries TRBV7-9 and TRBJ1-2, with a tentative D call TRBD1 (6 bases). V lost 5 bases to trimming and J lost 3 bases, with 13 bases between them. CDR1 is SEHNR and CDR2 is FQNEAQ in the germline V gene (reference sequence). The CDR3 extends over 14 amino acids. The CDR3 region is CASSQQGGDYGYTF. CDR3 nucleotides: TGTGCCAGCAGCCAACAGGGAGGGGACTATGGCTACACCTTC. Full variable domain (outside the CDR3, taken from reference TRBV7-9 and TRBJ1-2): DTGVSQNPRHKITKRGQNVTFRCDPISEHNRLYWYRQTLGQGPEFLTYFQNEAQLEKSRLLSDRFSAERPKGSFSTLEIQRTEQGDSAMYLCASSQQGGDYGYTFGSGTRLTVV.

J is TRBJ1-4 and V is TRBV2; 8 bases match TRBD1. Germline-derived CDR1 and CDR2 are SNHLY and FYNNEI. This CDR3 spans 14 amino acids. V gave up 7 bases and J gave up 5 bases; unmatched junction bases: 6. The DNA of the CDR3 is TGTGCCAGCACCGGAACAGGGGGAAATGAAAAACTGTTTTTT. As protein: CASTGTGGNEKLFF.

The chain has TRBV3-1 (or the pseudogene TRBV3-2) and TRBJ1-4, with TRBD1 identical over 8 bases. Germline values: CDR1 LGHDT, CDR2 YNNKEL (reference sequence). V lost 4 bases to trimming and J lost 4 bases; unmatched junction nucleotides: 2. The CDR3 spans 14 residues. The CDR3 DNA follows: TGTGCCAGCAGCCCCGACAGGGGTAATGAAAAACTGTTTTTT. Translating gives CASSPDRGNEKLFF.

The CDR3 sequence is CASSLLAGDLGYTF. CDR3 nucleotide sequence: TGCGCCAGCAGCTTATTAGCAGGGGACCTAGGCTACACCTTC. The chain uses TRBV5-1 and TRBJ1-2, with D perhaps TRBD1 (6 bases). The CDR3 sequence is 14 residues long. Trimming took off 2 bases at V and 8 bases at J, with 16 bases between the two ends. Germline lookup yields CDR1 SGHRS and CDR2 YFSETQ.

This clone was seen a handful of times. This rearrangement joins TRBV4-3 to TRBJ1-6, with D unclear. The germline V gene encodes CDR1 LGHNA and CDR2 YSLEER. The CDR3 loop spans 15 amino acids. Between the trimmed V and J ends, which lost 4 bases and 6 bases, there was a span of 13 bases. The CDR3 region is CASSPTRSGNSPLHF. The CDR3 coding sequence is TGCGCCAGCAGCCCGACCCGATCGGGTAATTCACCCCTCCACTTT.